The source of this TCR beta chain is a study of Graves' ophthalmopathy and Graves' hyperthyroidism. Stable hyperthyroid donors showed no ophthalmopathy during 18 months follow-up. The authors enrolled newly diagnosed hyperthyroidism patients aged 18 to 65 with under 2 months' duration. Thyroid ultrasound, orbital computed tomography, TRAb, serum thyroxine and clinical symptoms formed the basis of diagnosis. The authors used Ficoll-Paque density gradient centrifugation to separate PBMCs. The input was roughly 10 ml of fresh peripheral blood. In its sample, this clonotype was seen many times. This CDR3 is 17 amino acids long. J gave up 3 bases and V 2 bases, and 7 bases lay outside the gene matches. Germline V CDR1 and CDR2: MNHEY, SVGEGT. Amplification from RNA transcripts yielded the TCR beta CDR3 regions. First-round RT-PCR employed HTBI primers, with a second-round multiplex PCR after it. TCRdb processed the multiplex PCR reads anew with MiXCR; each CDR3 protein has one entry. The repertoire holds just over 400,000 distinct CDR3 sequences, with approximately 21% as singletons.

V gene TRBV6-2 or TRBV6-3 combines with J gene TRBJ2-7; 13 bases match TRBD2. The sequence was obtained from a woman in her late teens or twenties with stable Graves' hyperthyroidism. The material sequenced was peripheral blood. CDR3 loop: CASSYRTSGSGIYEQYF. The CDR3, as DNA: TGTGCCAGCAGTTACAGGACTAGCGGGAGTGGTATCTACGAGCAGTACTTC.